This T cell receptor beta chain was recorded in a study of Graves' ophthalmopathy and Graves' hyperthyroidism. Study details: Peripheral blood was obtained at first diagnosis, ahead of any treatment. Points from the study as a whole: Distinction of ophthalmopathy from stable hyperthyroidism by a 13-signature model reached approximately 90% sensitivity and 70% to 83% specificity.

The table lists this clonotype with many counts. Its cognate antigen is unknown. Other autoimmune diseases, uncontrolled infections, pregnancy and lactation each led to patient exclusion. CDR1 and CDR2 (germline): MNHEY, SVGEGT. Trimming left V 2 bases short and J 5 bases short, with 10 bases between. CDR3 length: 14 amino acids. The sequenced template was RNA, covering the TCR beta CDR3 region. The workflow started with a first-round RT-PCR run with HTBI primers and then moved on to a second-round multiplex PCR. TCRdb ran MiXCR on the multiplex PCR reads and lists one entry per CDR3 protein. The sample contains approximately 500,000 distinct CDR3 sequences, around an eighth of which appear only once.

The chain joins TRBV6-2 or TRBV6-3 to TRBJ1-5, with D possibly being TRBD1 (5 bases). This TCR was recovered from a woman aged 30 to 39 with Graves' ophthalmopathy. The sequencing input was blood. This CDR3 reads CASSYQDSYQPQHF. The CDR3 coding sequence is TGTGCCAGCAGTTACCAAGACAGCTATCAGCCCCAGCATTTT.